A selection of T cell receptor beta chains follows, all from one sample in a study of OX40 agonist ivuxolimab in advanced cancers. Generated by immunoSEQ multiplex PCR, the TCRdb table keeps only in-frame clones and is missing some. The sample holds about 99,000 clones, around 90% seen once. The source was CD4+ or CD8+ T cells sorted from blood, collected in a trial of the OX40 agonist ivuxolimab. Every receptor here comes from an adult with an advanced solid tumor such as melanoma, head and neck, liver or kidney cancer. CDR3s include the opening cysteine and the closing phenylalanine or tryptophan. A D gene is named only where the DNA matches it firmly. Rows give clone size only sometimes, using once, few, many, or a class for an expanded clone.

v_gene	j_gene	d_gene	abundance	CDR3aa	CDR3nt
TRBV18	TRBJ2-1	-	-	CASSSGQSSYNEQFF	TGTGCCAGCTCAAGCGGGCAAAGCTCCTACAATGAGCAGTTCTTC
TRBV4-3	TRBJ2-3	-	-	CASSPRDPTDTQYF	TGCGCCAGCAGCCCTCGGGACCCCACAGATACGCAGTATTTT
TRBV7-3	TRBJ2-2	-	-	CASSSASGLGLFF	TGTGCCAGCAGCTCAGCTTCGGGACTGGGGCTGTTTTTT
TRBV5-5	TRBJ2-1	-	-	CASNVKDWEQFF	TGTGCCAGCAACGTAAAGGATTGGGAGCAGTTCTTC
TRBV7-9	TRBJ2-7	TRBD1	-	CASVPRTGSYEQYF	TGTGCCAGCGTCCCTAGGACAGGATCCTACGAGCAGTACTTC
TRBV15	TRBJ2-7	TRBD1	-	CATSSRTGGYEQYF	TGTGCCACCAGCTCCCGGACAGGAGGCTACGAGCAGTACTTC
TRBV19	TRBJ1-5	-	few	CASNLRDNQPQHF	TGTGCCAGTAATTTGAGGGACAATCAGCCCCAGCATTTT
TRBV19	TRBJ2-7	TRBD2	-	CASSIGLAGTYEQYF	TGTGCCAGTAGTATAGGCCTAGCGGGAACCTACGAGCAGTACTTC
TRBV28	TRBJ2-7	-	-	CASSHWGLAARSSYEQYF	TGTGCCAGCAGCCATTGGGGGCTAGCGGCCAGGAGCTCCTACGAGCAGTACTTC
TRBV6-1	TRBJ2-2	TRBD1	-	CASRGTGVGELFF	TGTGCCAGCAGGGGGACAGGGGTAGGGGAGCTGTTTTTT
TRBV6-5	TRBJ1-2	TRBD1	-	CASSSGGSYGYTF	TGTGCCAGCAGCTCAGGGGGCAGCTATGGCTACACCTTC
TRBV20-1	TRBJ2-1	-	-	CSAKDNEQFF	TGCAGTGCTAAGGACAATGAGCAGTTCTTC
TRBV6-6	TRBJ2-7	TRBD1	-	CASSLGTGGFDEQYF	TGTGCCAGCAGTTTAGGGACAGGGGGCTTCGACGAGCAGTACTTC
TRBV7-9	TRBJ2-1	TRBD2	-	CASSLKRGQAYNEQFF	TGTGCCAGCAGCCTAAAGCGGGGGCAGGCCTACAATGAGCAGTTCTTC
TRBV28	TRBJ1-3	-	once	CASSTGTGNTIYF	TGTGCCAGCAGTACAGGGACTGGAAACACCATATATTTT
TRBV11-2	TRBJ2-1	-	few	CASSLGTAGEQFF	TGTGCCAGCAGCTTAGGGACGGCCGGTGAGCAGTTCTTC
TRBV7-9	TRBJ1-2	-	once	CASSLEGRSYGYTF	TGTGCCAGCAGCTTAGAGGGTCGCTCCTATGGCTACACCTTC
TRBV4-1	TRBJ2-1	-	-	CASSDLVSSSYNEQFF	TGCGCCAGCAGTGACTTGGTATCAAGCTCCTACAATGAGCAGTTCTTC
TRBV6-1	TRBJ2-1	-	-	CASSVTQGKGNEQFF	TGTGCCAGCAGTGTTACCCAGGGGAAGGGCAATGAGCAGTTCTTC
TRBV28	TRBJ2-2	-	-	CASSFDLRAFTGELFF	TGTGCCAGCAGTTTTGATCTCCGGGCGTTCACCGGGGAGCTGTTTTTT
TRBV5-4	TRBJ1-4	-	-	CASSLGAGGSLFF	TGTGCCAGCAGCTTGGGTGCAGGCGGGTCACTGTTTTTT
TRBV7-9	TRBJ2-1	TRBD2	-	CASSQSGSGYNEQFF	TGTGCCAGCAGCCAAAGCGGGAGTGGGTACAATGAGCAGTTCTTC
TRBV28	TRBJ1-5	-	once	CASSPTGASQPQHF	TGTGCCAGCAGTCCGACGGGGGCCAGTCAGCCCCAGCATTTT
TRBV29-1	TRBJ1-1	TRBD1	-	CSAKGGGPVTEAFF	TGCAGCGCCAAAGGAGGGGGCCCGGTCACTGAAGCTTTCTTT
TRBV25-1	TRBJ2-6	-	-	CASSEWGVAGANVLTF	TGTGCCAGCAGTGAATGGGGGGTTGCTGGGGCCAACGTCCTGACTTTC
TRBV9	TRBJ1-1	-	-	CASSVVPPRQGPNTEAFF	TGTGCCAGCAGCGTAGTACCGCCGAGGCAGGGGCCAAACACTGAAGCTTTCTTT
TRBV7-8	TRBJ1-4	-	-	CASSRDRSNEKLFF	TGTGCCAGCAGCCGAGACAGGAGTAATGAAAAACTGTTTTTT
TRBV28	TRBJ1-2	-	-	CASSYPGLGKDGYTF	TGTGCCAGCAGTTATCCTGGTCTGGGAAAAGATGGCTACACCTTC
TRBV21-1	TRBJ2-2	-	-	CASSKGPSGTGGIGELFF	TGTGCCAGCAGCAAAGGCCCGTCGGGGACAGGGGGAATCGGGGAGCTGTTTTTT
TRBV7-2	TRBJ2-3	-	-	CASSPDPRADTQYF	TGTGCCAGCAGCCCCGACCCACGGGCGGATACGCAGTATTTT
TRBV5-1	TRBJ2-2	-	-	CASSSGSAGGELFF	TGCGCCAGCAGCTCGGGCTCGGCTGGCGGGGAGCTGTTTTTT